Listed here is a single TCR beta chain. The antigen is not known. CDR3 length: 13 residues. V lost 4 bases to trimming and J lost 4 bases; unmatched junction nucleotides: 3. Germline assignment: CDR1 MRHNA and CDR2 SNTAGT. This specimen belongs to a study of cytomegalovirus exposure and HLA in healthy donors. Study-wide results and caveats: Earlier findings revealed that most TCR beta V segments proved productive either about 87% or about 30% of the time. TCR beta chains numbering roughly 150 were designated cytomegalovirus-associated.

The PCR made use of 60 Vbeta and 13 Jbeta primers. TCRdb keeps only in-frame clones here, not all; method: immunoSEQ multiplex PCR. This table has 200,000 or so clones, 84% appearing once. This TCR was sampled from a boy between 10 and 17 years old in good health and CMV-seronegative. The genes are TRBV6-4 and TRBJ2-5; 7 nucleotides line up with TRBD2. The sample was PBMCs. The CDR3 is CASSAREVETQYF. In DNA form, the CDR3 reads TGTGCCAGCAGTGCTCGGGAGGTAGAGACCCAGTACTTC.